Listed here are 18 T cell receptor beta chains from one sample, sequenced in a study of blood T cell repertoires in COVID-19. Profiling relied on immunoSEQ multiplex PCR, and the TCRdb table lists in-frame clones only, not all of them. The profile shows 150,000 to 200,000 clones, 90% to 95% of them singletons. The sample was peripheral blood. The receptors were sampled from a woman between 45 and 65 years old with acute or convalescent COVID-19.

This chain uses TRBV3-1 (or the pseudogene TRBV3-2) with TRBJ1-3, with no clear D. Deletions cut 1 base from V and 11 bases from J, with 12 bases between. CDR1 and CDR2 from the germline V gene are LGHDT and YNNKEL (reference sequence). The CDR3 covers 13 residues. CDR3 sequence: CASSQGQLHPIYF. DNA of the CDR3: TGTGCCAGCAGCCAAGGGCAATTACACCCCATATATTTT.

V and J are TRBV27 and TRBJ2-4; D perhaps matches TRBD2 (6 bases). From germline, CDR1 is MNHEY and CDR2 SMNVEV (reference sequence). The CDR3 sequence is 13 residues long. V was shortened by 3 bases and J by 9 bases, with 12 bases between the two germline ends. CDR3 amino acids: CASSFGVGGIQYF. In DNA form, the CDR3 reads TGTGCCAGCAGTTTTGGGGTGGGGGGCATTCAGTACTTC.

The chain combines TRBV5-1 with TRBJ2-2; D may be TRBD2 (5 bases). The CDR3 totals 13 residues. Germline V gene data show CDR1 as SGHRS and CDR2 as YFSETQ. V lost 0 bases and J lost 7, with 7 bases in between. Here the CDR3 DNA reads TGCGCCAGCAGCTTGGTGGCGGGCGGGGAGCTGTTTTTT. It codes for CASSLVAGGELFF.

The sample holds a few counts of this clone. The rearrangement links TRBV10-2 to TRBJ2-7, with D maybe TRBD1 (5 bases). Germline CDR1 and CDR2: WSHSY and SAAADI. This CDR3 comprises 13 residues. The V end lost 6 bases, the J end lost 0 bases, and 9 bases lay between the germline ends. The CDR3 coding sequence is TGCGCCAGCAGCGTCAGGGACTCCTACGAGCAGTACTTC. This translates into CASSVRDSYEQYF.

The chain is built from TRBV5-1 and TRBJ2-3; 16 positions match TRBD2. In germline, CDR1 is SGHRS, CDR2 YFSETQ. After removal of 3 bases from V and 3 bases from J, the junction contained 7 bases not matched to a gene. The CDR3 consists of 18 residues. This CDR3 is CASSSGTSGGAGTDTQYF. DNA of the CDR3: TGCGCCAGCAGCTCCGGGACTAGCGGGGGGGCTGGGACAGATACGCAGTATTTT. Combining the CDR3 with reference TRBV5-1 and TRBJ2-3 gives the whole variable domain KAGVTQTPRYLIKTRGQQVTLSCSPISGHRSVSWYQQTPGQGLQFLFEYFSETQRNKGNFPGRFSGRQFSNSRSEMNVSTLELGDSALYLCASSSGTSGGAGTDTQYFGPGTRLTVL.

The chain couples TRBV10-2 to TRBJ2-3; 7 bases are shared with TRBD1. The CDR3 is 14 amino acids. CDR1 is WSHSY, CDR2 SAAADI, per germline. The J segment lost 0 bases and the V segment lost 4 bases, leaving 1 base of the junction unmatched. This CDR3 reads CASSGQGSTDTQYF. CDR3 DNA sequence: TGCGCCAGCAGTGGACAGGGAAGCACAGATACGCAGTATTTT.

The chain couples TRBV9 to TRBJ2-3; D gene ambiguous. Germline V gene lookup returns CDR1 SGDLS and CDR2 YYNGEE. Between the trimmed V and J ends, which lost 0 bases and 1 base, there was a span of 6 bases. CDR3 length equals 14 residues. CDR3 sequence (DNA): TGTGCCAGCAGCGTAGATCCAGGCACAGATACGCAGTATTTT. Translating it yields CASSVDPGTDTQYF.

The chain links TRBV3-1 (or the pseudogene TRBV3-2) to TRBJ2-2; possible D gene TRBD1, 5 bases. The CDR3 is 14 amino acids. The germline CDR1 and CDR2 sequences are LGHDT and YNNKEL (reference sequence). V was shortened by 4 bases and J by 5 bases, with 11 bases between the two germline ends. CDR3 DNA sequence: TGTGCCAGCAGCCTTAGGGGTGGAACCGGGGAGCTGTTTTTT. Encoded protein: CASSLRGGTGELFF.

This chain joins TRBV7-9 and TRBJ1-2; no firm D call. Trimming took 1 base from V and 3 from J, leaving 9 bases between them. The CDR3 is made up of 14 amino acids. Germline lookup yields CDR1 SEHNR and CDR2 FQNEAQ (reference sequence). This chain's CDR3 is CASSLETTYYGYTF. The DNA of the CDR3 is TGTGCCAGCAGCTTAGAGACAACCTACTATGGCTACACCTTC.

The rearrangement links TRBV30 to TRBJ2-7; tentative D call: TRBD1 (6 bases). CDR1 and CDR2 from the germline V gene are GTSNPN and SVGIG (reference sequence). The CDR3 spans 14 residues. Trimming cost V 2 bases and J 4 bases, with 15 bases left between them. DNA of the CDR3: TGTGCCTGGAGTCCTAAAACAGGGAAGTACGAGCAGTACTTC. This encodes CAWSPKTGKYEQYF.

The V and J genes are TRBV12-3 or TRBV12-4 and TRBJ1-1, with D hard to call. Trimming removed 2 bases from V and 6 bases from J, with 7 bases in between. The CDR3 contains 12 residues. The CDR3: CASSLNTAEAFF. Here the CDR3 DNA reads TGTGCCAGCAGTTTAAATACGGCTGAAGCTTTCTTT.

This clone was found once. This CDR3 is also generated by other DNA sequences in the sample. V and J are TRBV24-1 and TRBJ2-1; D remains unclear. CDR1 is KGHDR and CDR2 is SFDVKD in the germline V gene. V lost 7 bases and J 6 bases, leaving 6 bases between the germline ends. The CDR3 runs to 11 residues. For the CDR3, the DNA is TGTGCCACCAGCCGCGGCAATGAGCAGTTCTTC. Its protein is CATSRGNEQFF.

The rearrangement uses TRBV9 and TRBJ2-5; 8 bases agree with TRBD2. CDR3 length equals 16 residues. The V segment lost 5 bases and the J segment 2 bases; nucleotides outside the gene matches: 11. Germline V lookup: CDR1 SGDLS, CDR2 YYNGEE. The DNA of the CDR3 is TGTGCCAGCAGTGCAACCGGGACTAGGGAACAAGAGACCCAGTACTTC. It codes for CASSATGTREQETQYF.

The CDR3 nucleotides read TGTGCCAGCAGCTTAGCGCCCGGGGGCTATGGCTACACCTTC. Translating gives CASSLAPGGYGYTF. This sequence joins TRBV7-2 and TRBJ1-2; tentatively, D is TRBD1 (5 bases). The V end was cut by 0 bases, the J end by 4 bases, with 9 bases between. CDR3 size: 14 residues. The V gene's germline CDR1 is SGHTA and CDR2 FQGNSA. The complete variable domain, with remaining parts taken from reference TRBV7-2 and TRBJ1-2, reads GAGVSQSPSNKVTEKGKDVELRCDPISGHTALYWYRQSLGQGLEFLIYFQGNSAPDKSGLPSDRFSAERTGGSVSTLTIQRTQQEDSAVYLCASSLAPGGYGYTFGSGTRLTVV.

V is TRBV19 and J is TRBJ1-1; tentative D call: TRBD1 (6 bases). Between the trimmed V and J ends, which lost 7 bases and 7 bases, there was a span of 7 bases. CDR1 LNHDA and CDR2 SQIVND come from the germline V gene (reference sequence). The CDR3 has 10 residues. CDR3 nucleotide sequence: TGTGCCAGTAAACAGGGTGAAGCTTTCTTT. Amino acids: CASKQGEAFF. Combining the CDR3 with reference TRBV19 and TRBJ1-1 gives the whole variable domain DGGITQSPKYLFRKEGQNVTLSCEQNLNHDAMYWYRQDPGQGLRLIYYSQIVNDFQKGDIAEGYSVSREKKESFPLTVTSAQKNPTAFYLCASKQGEAFFGQGTRLTVV.

About this clone: One end of the junction fails to match germline, which may point to a read error. The V gene is TRBV3-1 (or the pseudogene TRBV3-2), the J gene TRBJ2-1; weak D call: TRBD2 (6 bases). Germline CDR1 LGHDT, CDR2 YNNKEL (reference sequence). The CDR3 sequence is 14 residues long. CDR3 region: CASSEEDTRAGQFF. For the CDR3, the DNA is TGTGCCAGCAGCGAAGAGGACACGCGGGCGGGACAGTTCTTC.

The J gene is TRBJ2-2, the V gene TRBV24-1; D not certain. Germline CDR1 KGHDR, CDR2 SFDVKD. CDR3 size: 13 residues. The V end was cut by 0 bases, the J end by 6 bases, with 4 bases between. The CDR3 DNA reads as TGTGCCACCAGTGATTTGAGCGCCGGGGAGCTGTTTTTT. It encodes CATSDLSAGELFF.

The gene calls are TRBV12-3 or TRBV12-4 and TRBJ1-1, with D possibly TRBD1 on 5 matching bases. This CDR3 comprises 12 residues. V gave up 5 bases and J gave up 4 bases, with 8 bases separating them. The CDR3 reads CASSRGATEAFF. The CDR3 nucleotides are TGTGCCAGCAGTCGTGGGGCCACTGAAGCTTTCTTT.